What follows describes a single TCR beta chain. This clone has a handful of counts. Its antigen is not yet known. Nothing much larger sits one base from this clone, and base qualities are not available. This sample is drawn from a study of cytomegalovirus exposure and HLA in healthy donors (dated by TCRdb to about 2017). With respect to the entire study: In an earlier analysis of around 540 of the donors, 276 Gb of sequence data and 90 million to 120 million unique TCR beta sequences from about 179 million T cells were reported. An early release that covered roughly 600 HLA-typed donors contained around 300 gigabases of sequencing data and around 80 million unique TCR sequences. Among the roughly 400 genotyped donors, more than 70% belonged to the genetic ancestry cluster associated with self-reported Caucasian donors. The study aimed to test whether signatures of past pathogen exposure could be identified by cataloging public T cell receptors. Using immunosequencing, the study profiled T cell repertoires from 666 subjects and related those repertoires to cytomegalovirus serostatus. In addition to the first cohort of 666 subjects, a separate validation cohort of under 150 different subjects was used. The study combined high-throughput TCR immunosequencing, statistical association of individual TCRs with disease status, and machine learning to predict cytomegalovirus infection status. In a later analysis, previously published TCR beta repertoires from several hundred donors were re-analyzed and high-resolution HLA genotyping was added so that TCR occurrence patterns could be studied. Rather than using new phenotypic data, the later analysis identified candidate immune exposures from TCR beta sequences and from how often those sequences occurred across donors. An earlier analysis of about 620 of the donors applied high-throughput TCR beta sequencing to assess whether each TCR beta V gene segment acted as functional or pseudogenic. Donor age, sex, ethnicity and CMV serostatus were collected together with the repertoire data. A later genetic analysis took genome-wide SNP genotypes for about three fifths of the 666 donors and used that subset as a discovery cohort. Every discovery cohort repertoire had been produced on one sequencing platform. HLA typing covered class I and class II loci at four-digit resolution. Typing coverage differed by locus: A, B, C, DRB1 and DQB1 were typed in about 620-640 donors, DQA1 in 522, DPA1 in approximately 610, and DPB1 in 450 to 480. Because of strong linkage in the cohort, roughly five DR-DQ haplotypes were treated as single units for association and clustering. Across some 400 genotyped donors of the cohort, an average of about 200,000 unique TCR beta nucleotide sequences per donor were sequenced, and approximately 17% of those sequences were non-productive.

What the research found in general, with its limitations: The only immune exposure information available for the cohort was CMV serostatus. An earlier analysis of approximately 600 of the donors showed that most TCR beta V segments appeared in productive rearrangements either about 87% or about 30% of the time, which broadly matched IMGT annotations. This cohort had only TCR beta chains sequenced, and the lack of alpha or paired-chain data limited which features could be detected. A cluster of highly shared sequence variants was judged likely to represent a technical artifact of the sequencing pipeline. Compared with equally common non-associated chains, HLA-associated TCR beta chains in a later analysis were more clonally expanded and had lower generation probabilities. While some public TCRs were present in many individuals, most TCR sequences turned up only very rarely across donors. The study listed around 160 TCR beta chains as associated with cytomegalovirus. In vitro tests confirmed that a few of the cytomegalovirus-associated TCR beta chains recognize cytomegalovirus antigens. Because some donors lacked HLA typing at each locus, the association tests relied only on the typed subset. It was suggested by the authors that the approach could potentially be generalized to other disease states and immunological phenotypes. A further reported finding was that TCR beta sequences accurately predicted the HLA-A and HLA-B alleles for most subjects in the first cohort. In a later analysis, TCR association rates were found to vary across HLA loci, with the most associated TCRs seen for DRB1 alleles and the fewest for HLA-C alleles. When HLA alleles, especially DR and DQ, strongly co-occurred, TCR associations were difficult to assign to individual alleles. Some 16 rarely observed V segments, including chromosome 9 orphons, were excluded from the earlier analysis of almost 600 of the donors because counts were too low. Because the 87-base-pair reads could not distinguish some IMGT-functional V segments, including TRBV6-2 and TRBV6-3, those segments were excluded. A later analysis found that most CMV-associated TCR beta chains appeared HLA-restricted, with HLA associations seemingly driven largely by CMV exposure. Sequencing depth was assumed to be roughly uniform across donors in the presence/absence analyses, though that assumption may not hold. In a later analysis, several top co-occurrence clusters were reported to appear linked to parvovirus B19, influenza, CMV and Epstein-Barr virus. Correlated functional status among segregating V segments might reflect linkage disequilibrium, but an unknown experimental factor could not be ruled out. In a later analysis, over 15,000 TCR beta sequences were associated with specific HLA alleles at a false discovery rate of 0.05. A later genetic analysis associated a missense DCLRE1C variant with V-gene and J-gene trimming of TCR beta chains, and an independent cohort replicated the association. According to a later genetic analysis, donors in an Asian-associated ancestry cluster had fewer N-insertions in productive TCRs than the approximately 710-donor mean. Cytomegalovirus status was reported to be diagnosed by the classifier with high specificity and sensitivity in both the original and validation cohorts.

Spanning cysteine to phenylalanine, the CDR3 consists of 14 amino acids. The kept DNA is CDR3 alone, 42 bases in frame from the first base. Looking up the germline V gene yields CDR1 SGDLS and CDR2 YYNGEE. Cut back by 0 bases and 4 bases, the V and J ends lie 10 bases apart. Libraries came from the immunoSEQ multiplex PCR assay. The multiplex PCR relied on a mix of 60 forward primers for TCR Vbeta segments and 13 reverse primers for TCR Jbeta segments. The CDR3 region of rearranged TCR beta genes was amplified from genomic DNA by a multiplex PCR assay. On the Illumina HiSeq System, the amplified TCR beta libraries were sequenced as 87-base-pair reads. The original pipeline was this. In a later analysis, 70 million to 95 million unique TCR beta chains were counted across the roughly 670 repertoires, and roughly 10 million of these chains were shared by at least two donors. Raw reads were error-corrected and collapsed into unique sequences with a nearest-neighbor algorithm that merged closely related sequences to remove PCR and sequencing errors. CDR3 sequences were aligned to IMGT reference sequences to assign V, D and J gene segments. For a sequence to be retained, a match of at least six nucleotides was required to both a V gene segment and a J gene segment. A rearrangement counted as productive if the CDR3 had no stop codons and remained in frame with V and J, and every other rearrangement counted as non-productive. CDR3 was defined according to IMGT convention as the region running from the second conserved V-encoded cysteine to the conserved J-encoded phenylalanine. The earlier analysis of about 610 of the donors excluded any sequence lacking an unambiguous match to a single V gene segment. An earlier analysis of several hundred of the donors called V segments functional above 56.7% productive rearrangements and segregating when the between-donor standard deviation exceeded 5%. A statistical classification framework was developed to diagnose cytomegalovirus status using the catalog of TCR beta chain sequences. In a later analysis, TCR nucleotide sequences were compared against IMGT/GENE-DB human TR gene sequences so that V and J genes could be assigned. A later analysis assigned CDR3 sequences and most-parsimonious VDJ recombination scenarios with the TCRdist pipeline. In a later analysis, each TCR beta chain was defined by its CDR3 amino acid sequence together with its V-gene family, and reads without a unique V-gene family were excluded. A later analysis removed roughly 590 highly shared, low-generation-probability nucleotide sequences to deal with suspected cross-contamination and a sequencing artifact. For each public chain, a later analysis derived a clonal expansion index from normalized ranks of inferred template counts within each repertoire. Generation probabilities in a later analysis came from a VDJ recombination model fitted to out-of-frame rearrangements, and those results were checked against IGoR. Hypergeometric tests were used in a later analysis to score TCR-TCR, TCR-HLA and TCR-CMV co-occurrence, with a repertoire-size bias correction applied to the TCR pairs. A later analysis estimated false discovery rates by permuting HLA or CMV assignments 20 times. In a later analysis, co-occurring TCRs were grouped with DBSCAN, and TCRdist sequence similarity was added when clustering was performed within HLA-allele-positive subsets. Co-occurrence clustering excluded repertoires with fewer than 30,000 or more than 120,000 public chains, plus five with anomalous nucleotide sharing. In its TCRdb copy, this immuneACCESS table keeps in-frame sequences only and misses some clones. Where compared with another copy, unresolved V genes explain less than half of these, and the others have no known cause. That table furnishes V, J and clone size, whereas the DNA furnished D and trimming. The sample records 150,000 to 200,000 clones, 80% of which are singletons. Approximately 6.8% of the sample is held by the ten biggest clonotypes.

The cohort consisted of some 670 healthy bone marrow donors. At the time of sampling, all cohort members were nominally healthy, though unrecorded immune exposures were likely present. The donor was CMV seropositive and belonged to the group of 270 or so seropositive cohort members. Every donor gave a peripheral blood sample, and the peripheral blood mononuclear cells from that sample were used for TCR beta sequencing. The Qiagen DNeasy Blood Extraction Kit was used to extract genomic DNA from the blood cell samples. The chain couples TRBV9 to TRBJ1-1; the D gene is possibly TRBD1, with 5 bases matching. This receptor was obtained from a male donor in good health and CMV-seropositive. The material sequenced was PBMCs. CDR3 loop: CASSVGSGGTEAFF. Here is the DNA: TGTGCCAGCAGCGTAGGATCGGGGGGCACTGAAGCTTTCTTT.